This entry lists 4 T cell receptor beta chains sequenced from one sample in a study of blood T cell repertoires in COVID-19. TCRdb's table, derived via immunoSEQ multiplex PCR, lists solely in-frame clones and lacks some. The sample lists hundreds of thousands of clones, over 75% occurring once. The sequenced sample was PBMCs or T cells enriched from blood (not recorded which). These receptors came from a man under 40 who had recovered from COVID-19.

This chain connects TRBV3-1 (or the pseudogene TRBV3-2) to TRBJ2-5; no clear D gene. The CDR3 sequence is 12 residues long. Per the germline V gene, CDR1 is LGHDT and CDR2 is YNNKEL (reference sequence). V lost 0 bases and J lost 13, with 12 bases in between. The CDR3 sequence: CASSQDARPRYF. DNA of the CDR3: TGTGCCAGCAGCCAAGATGCGCGGCCCCGGTACTTC.

This chain links TRBV2 with TRBJ2-1, with D possibly being TRBD1 (5 bases). Between the trimmed V and J ends, which lost 6 bases and 8 bases, there was a span of 11 bases. The length of the CDR3 is 12 residues. Germline V gene lookup returns CDR1 SNHLY and CDR2 FYNNEI. Here the CDR3 reads CASRGQGDEQFF. The CDR3 DNA reads as TGTGCCAGCAGAGGCCAAGGGGATGAGCAGTTCTTC.

This sequence joins TRBV28 and TRBJ1-3, with no clear D. Germline CDR1 and CDR2: MDHEN and SYDVKM. Trimming stripped 2 bases from V and 3 bases from J, with 17 bases between. This CDR3 spans 17 amino acids. CDR3 sequence (DNA): TGTGCCAGCAGTTTAACCTCCGGTGGGTCGGGTGGAAACACCATATATTTT. This codes for CASSLTSGGSGGNTIYF. The full variable domain, rest sourced from reference TRBV28 and TRBJ1-3, is DVKVTQSSRYLVKRTGEKVFLECVQDMDHENMFWYRQDPGLGLRLIYFSYDVKMKEKGDIPEGYSVSREKKERFSLILESASTNQTSMYLCASSLTSGGSGGNTIYFGEGSWLTVV.

The chain links TRBV5-6 to TRBJ1-2; TRBD1 matches at 10 bases. The germline gives CDR1 SGHDT, CDR2 YYEEEE. The CDR3 is 15 amino acids. V shed 4 bases and J 4 bases; nucleotides not matched to a gene: 7. The CDR3 sequence: CASSPRDRGIYGYTF. CDR3 coding DNA: TGTGCCAGCAGCCCCCGGGACAGGGGAATCTATGGCTACACCTTC.